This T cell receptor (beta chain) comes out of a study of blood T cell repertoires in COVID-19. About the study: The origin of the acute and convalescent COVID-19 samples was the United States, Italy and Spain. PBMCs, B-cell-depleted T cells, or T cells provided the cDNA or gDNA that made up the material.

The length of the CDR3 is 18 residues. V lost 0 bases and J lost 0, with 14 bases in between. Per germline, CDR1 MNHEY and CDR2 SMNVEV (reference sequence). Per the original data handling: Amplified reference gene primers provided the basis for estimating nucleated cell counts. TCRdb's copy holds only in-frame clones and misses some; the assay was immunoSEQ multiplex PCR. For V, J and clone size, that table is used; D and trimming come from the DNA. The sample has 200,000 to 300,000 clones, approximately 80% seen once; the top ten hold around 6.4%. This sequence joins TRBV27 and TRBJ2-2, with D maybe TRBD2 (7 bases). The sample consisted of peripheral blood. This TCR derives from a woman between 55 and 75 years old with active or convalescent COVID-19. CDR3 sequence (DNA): TGTGCCAGCAGTTTATCGAGGGGGGCGGGGGCGAACACCGGGGAGCTGTTTTTT. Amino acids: CASSLSRGAGANTGELFF.